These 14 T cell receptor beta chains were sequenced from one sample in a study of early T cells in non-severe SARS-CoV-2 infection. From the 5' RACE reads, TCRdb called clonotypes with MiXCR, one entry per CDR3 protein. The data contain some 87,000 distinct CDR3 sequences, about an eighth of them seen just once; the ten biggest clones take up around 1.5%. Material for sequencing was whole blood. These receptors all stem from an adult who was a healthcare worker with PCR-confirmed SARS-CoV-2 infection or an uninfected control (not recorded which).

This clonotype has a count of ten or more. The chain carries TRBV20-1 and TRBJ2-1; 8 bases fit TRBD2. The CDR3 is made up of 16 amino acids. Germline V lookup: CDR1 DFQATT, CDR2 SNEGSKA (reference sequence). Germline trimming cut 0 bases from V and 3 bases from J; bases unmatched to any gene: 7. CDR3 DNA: TGCAGTGCTAGAGATAGATGGCGGGGGGTCTACAATGAGCAGTTCTTC. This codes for CSARDRWRGVYNEQFF.

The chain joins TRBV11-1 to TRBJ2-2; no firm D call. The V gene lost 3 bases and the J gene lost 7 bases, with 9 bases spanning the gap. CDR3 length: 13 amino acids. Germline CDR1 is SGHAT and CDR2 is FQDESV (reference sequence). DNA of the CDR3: TGTGCCAGCAGCTTTCCTTTCAGCGGGGAGCTGTTTTTT. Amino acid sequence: CASSFPFSGELFF. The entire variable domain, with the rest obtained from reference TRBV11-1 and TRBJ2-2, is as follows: EAEVAQSPRYKITEKSQAVAFWCDPISGHATLYWYRQILGQGPELLVQFQDESVVDDSQLPKDRFSAERLKGVDSTLKIQPAELGDSAMYLCASSFPFSGELFFGEGSRLTVL.

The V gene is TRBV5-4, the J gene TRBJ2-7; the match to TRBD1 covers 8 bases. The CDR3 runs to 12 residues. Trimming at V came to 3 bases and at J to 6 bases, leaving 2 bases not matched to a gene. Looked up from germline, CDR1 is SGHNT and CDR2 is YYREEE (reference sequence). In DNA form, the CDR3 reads TGTGCCAGCAGCTGGGGGACAGGCGAGCAGTACTTC. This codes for CASSWGTGEQYF.

CDR3 loop: CSVAADTGELFF. CDR3 DNA sequence: TGCAGCGTCGCGGCAGACACCGGGGAGCTGTTTTTT. This chain connects TRBV29-1 to TRBJ2-2; D is uncertain. The V gene lost 6 bases and the J gene lost 3 bases, with 8 bases spanning the gap. Germline CDR1 is SQVTM and CDR2 is ANQGSEA. CDR3 length: 12 amino acids.

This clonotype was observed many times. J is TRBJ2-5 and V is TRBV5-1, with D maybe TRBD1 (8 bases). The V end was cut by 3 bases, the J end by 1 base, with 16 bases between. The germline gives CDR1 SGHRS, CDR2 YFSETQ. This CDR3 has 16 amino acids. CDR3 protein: CASSYGQGGGQETQYF. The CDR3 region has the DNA TGCGCCAGCAGCTACGGACAGGGCGGGGGCCAAGAGACCCAGTACTTC.

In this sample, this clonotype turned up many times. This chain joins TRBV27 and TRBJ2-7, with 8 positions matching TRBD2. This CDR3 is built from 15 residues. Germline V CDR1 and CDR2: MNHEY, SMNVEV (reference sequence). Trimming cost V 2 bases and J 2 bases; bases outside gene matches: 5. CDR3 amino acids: CASSLGREGPYEQYF. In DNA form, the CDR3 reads TGTGCCAGCAGTTTAGGACGGGAGGGTCCCTACGAGCAGTACTTC.

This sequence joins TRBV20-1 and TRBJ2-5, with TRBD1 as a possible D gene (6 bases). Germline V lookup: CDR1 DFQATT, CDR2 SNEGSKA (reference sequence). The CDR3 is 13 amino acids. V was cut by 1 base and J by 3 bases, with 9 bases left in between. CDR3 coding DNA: TGCAGTGCTAGAGTCAGGGGTAAAGAGACCCAGTACTTC. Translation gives CSARVRGKETQYF.

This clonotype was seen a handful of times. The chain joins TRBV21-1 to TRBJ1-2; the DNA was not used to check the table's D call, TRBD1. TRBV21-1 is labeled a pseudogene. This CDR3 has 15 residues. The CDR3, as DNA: TGTGCCAGCAGCGACGGCATGGGGGGGCTCGATGGCTACACCTTC. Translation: CASSDGMGGLDGYTF.

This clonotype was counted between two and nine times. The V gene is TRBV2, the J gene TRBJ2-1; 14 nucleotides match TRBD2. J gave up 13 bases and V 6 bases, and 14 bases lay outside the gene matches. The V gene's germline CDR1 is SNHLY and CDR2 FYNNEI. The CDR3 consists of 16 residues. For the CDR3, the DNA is TGTGCCAGCAGGGGTCCCGGGACTAGCGGGGGTCACAAACAGTTCTTC. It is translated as CASRGPGTSGGHKQFF.

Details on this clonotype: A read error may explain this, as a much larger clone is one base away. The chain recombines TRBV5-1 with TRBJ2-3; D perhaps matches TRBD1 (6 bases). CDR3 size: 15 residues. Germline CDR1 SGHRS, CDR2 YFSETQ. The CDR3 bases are TGCACCAGCCGGACGGACAGCGTCCCCACAGATACGCAGTATTTT. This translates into CTSRTDSVPTDTQYF. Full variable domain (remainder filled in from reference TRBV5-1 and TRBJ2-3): KAGVTQTPRYLIKTRGQQVTLSCSPISGHRSVSWYQQTPGQGLQFLFEYFSETQRNKGNFPGRFSGRQFSNSRSEMNVSTLELGDSALYLCTSRTDSVPTDTQYFGPGTRLTVL.

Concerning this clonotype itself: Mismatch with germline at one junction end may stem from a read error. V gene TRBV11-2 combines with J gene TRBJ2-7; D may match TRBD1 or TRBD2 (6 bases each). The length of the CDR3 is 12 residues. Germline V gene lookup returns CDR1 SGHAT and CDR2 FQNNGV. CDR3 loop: CASSSPWGAGDF. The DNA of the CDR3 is TGTGCCAGCAGCTCCCCATGGGGGGCAGGAGACTTC.

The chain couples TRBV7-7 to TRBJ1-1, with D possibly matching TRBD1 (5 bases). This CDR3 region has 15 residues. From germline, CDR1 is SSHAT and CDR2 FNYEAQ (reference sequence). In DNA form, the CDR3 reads TGTGCTAGCCACCTACCGGGACGTCACAACACTGAAGCTTTCTTT. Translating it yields CASHLPGRHNTEAFF.

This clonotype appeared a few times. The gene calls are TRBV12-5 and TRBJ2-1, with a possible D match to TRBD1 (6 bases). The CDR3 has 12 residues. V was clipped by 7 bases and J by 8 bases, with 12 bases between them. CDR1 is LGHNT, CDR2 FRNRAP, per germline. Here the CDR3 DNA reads TGTGCTAGTGACAACAGGGTCCATGAGCAGTTCTTC. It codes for CASDNRVHEQFF.

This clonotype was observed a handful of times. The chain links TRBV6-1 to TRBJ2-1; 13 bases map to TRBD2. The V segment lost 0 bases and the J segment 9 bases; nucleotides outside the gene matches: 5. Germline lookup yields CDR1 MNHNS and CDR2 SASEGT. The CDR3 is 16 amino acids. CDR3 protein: CASSEALLAGGIEQFF. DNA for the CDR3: TGTGCCAGCAGTGAAGCCCTACTAGCGGGGGGGATTGAGCAGTTCTTC.